A selection of T cell receptor beta chains follows, all from one sample in a study of neurological immune-mediated disorders. TCRdb re-analysed the 5' RACE reads in MiXCR, keeping a single row per CDR3 protein. This table holds some 87,000 distinct CDR3 sequences, around 14% found once. Sample: PBMCs. Receptors were obtained from a female donor with HTLV-1-associated myelopathy (HAM/TSP). Both conserved end residues are part of each CDR3. The D gene is left open where the match is weak. Rows give clone size only sometimes, using once, few, many, or a class for an expanded clone.

J gene	D gene	clone size	V gene	CDR3 DNA	CDR3 protein
TRBJ2-4	.	many	TRBV5-1	TGCGCCAGCAGCTTGGGATTGAGGTGGGAAAACATTCAGTACTTC	CASSLGLRWENIQYF
TRBJ1-5	.	many	TRBV12-3/TRBV12-4	TGTGCCAGCAGTCAACAGGGAAATCAGCCCCAGCATTTT	CASSQQGNQPQHF
TRBJ2-1	.	many	TRBV5-1	TGCGCCAGCAGCCCAGGGAAGAGCTCCTACAATGAGCAGTTCTTC	CASSPGKSSYNEQFF
TRBJ2-6	.	many	TRBV5-1	TGCGCCAGCAGCGGCCGGGGCCCCTCTGGGGCCAACGTCCTGACTTTC	CASSGRGPSGANVLTF
TRBJ2-3	.	.	TRBV5-1	TGTGCCAGCGACTCTGGGGGGGCGACAGATACGCAGTATTTT	CASDSGGATDTQYF
TRBJ2-1	TRBD2	many	TRBV5-1	TGCGCCAGCACCATCTTAGCGGGGCACGAGCAGTTCTTC	CASTILAGHEQFF
TRBJ1-1	TRBD1	.	TRBV18	TGTGCCAGCTGGGACAGGGGAGGGTTGAACACTGAAGCTTTCTTT	CASWDRGGLNTEAFF
TRBJ2-3	.	.	TRBV11-2	TGTGCCAGCAGCTTAGCGGGACCGTACACAGATACGCAGTATTTT	CASSLAGPYTDTQYF
TRBJ2-3	TRBD2	.	TRBV11-2	TGTGCCAGCAGCTTATTTAGCGGGGGGCTCACAGATACGCAGTATTTT	CASSLFSGGLTDTQYF
TRBJ2-4	.	many	TRBV5-1	TGCGCCAGCAGCCATTGGTCGGGAAACATTCAGTACTTC	CASSHWSGNIQYF
TRBJ2-7	TRBD1	many	TRBV7-9	TGTGCCAGCAGCCACGGACAGGGGGCTTCCTACGAGCAGTACTTC	CASSHGQGASYEQYF
TRBJ2-5	.	.	TRBV5-1	TGCGCCAGCAGCCGGACGGGTCAAGAGACCCAGTACTTC	CASSRTGQETQYF
TRBJ2-7	TRBD1	.	TRBV2	TGTGCCAGCAGCCGACAGGGGACCTACGAGCAGTACTTC	CASSRQGTYEQYF
TRBJ2-3	.	many	TRBV20-1	TGCAGTGCTAGAGATCAGGGGAGCACAGATACGCAGTATTTT	CSARDQGSTDTQYF
TRBJ1-2	.	.	TRBV27	TGTGCTATCAGCTACACAGCTGCTACGGGACCCTACTATGGCTACACCTTC	CAISYTAATGPYYGYTF
TRBJ2-4	TRBD1	.	TRBV18	TGTGCCAGCTCTCAGACAGGGAGAGGAACCAAAAACATTCAGTACTTC	CASSQTGRGTKNIQYF
TRBJ2-3	.	many	TRBV20-1	TGCAGTGCACCGAGGGCTAGCGATCGAGATACGCAGTATTTT	CSAPRASDRDTQYF
TRBJ1-6	.	many	TRBV10-3	TGTGCCATCAGCGGAGGCTTCGTTTTCAATTCACCCCTCCACTTT	CAISGGFVFNSPLHF
TRBJ1-2	.	many	TRBV9	TGTGCCAGCAGCAACACCTTCTCCGGGGGCGCCGGCTACACCTTC	CASSNTFSGGAGYTF
TRBJ2-5	.	many	TRBV7-2	TGTGCCAGCAGCTTAGGAGTCCGGGTGAGGGAGACCCAGTACTTC	CASSLGVRVRETQYF
TRBJ2-3	TRBD2	many	TRBV4-1	TGCGCCAGCAGCCGTCTGCCCCCCGAAGCGGGGGGGCCTAAGGGAGATACGCAGTATTTT	CASSRLPPEAGGPKGDTQYF
TRBJ2-7	TRBD1	many	TRBV6-1	TGTGCCAGCAGGGTAACCGGGACAGGCTCCTACGAGCAGTACTTC	CASRVTGTGSYEQYF
TRBJ2-7	.	many	TRBV20-1	TGCAGTGCTTTTTGGCAAGCATCCTACGAGCAGTACTTC	CSAFWQASYEQYF
TRBJ1-2	TRBD1	many	TRBV28	TGTGCCAGCAGTTTAAAAAAAGGGGGCGCCCGCTACACCTTC	CASSLKKGGARYTF
TRBJ2-2	.	many	TRBV5-1	TGCGCCAGCAGCTTGCAGGGTTCGGGCACCGGGGAGCTGTTTTTT	CASSLQGSGTGELFF
TRBJ2-6	.	many	TRBV28	TGTGCCAGCAGTTTATGGTTAGGGTCTGGGGCCAACGTCCTGACTTTC	CASSLWLGSGANVLTF
TRBJ2-1	.	many	TRBV5-1	TGCGCCAGCAGCTTGGGCGGTCGAGCGACGAATGAGCAGTTCTTC	CASSLGGRATNEQFF
TRBJ2-3	.	many	TRBV2	TGTGCCAGCGGGTTCCGGGGCACAGATACGCAGTATTTT	CASGFRGTDTQYF
TRBJ2-2	.	.	TRBV7-9	TGTGGCAGCGGCAGGGGCGAAAATACCGGGGCGCTGTTTTTT	CGSGRGENTGALFF
TRBJ1-5	.	once	TRBV5-1	TGCGCCAGCAGCGGGGCCGGAAAACAGCCCCAGCATTTT	CASSGAGKQPQHF
TRBJ2-6	.	many	TRBV10-3	TGTGCCATCAGTCCGCGGGACGGCGATTCTTCTGGGGCCAACGTCCTGACTTTC	CAISPRDGDSSGANVLTF
TRBJ2-5	.	many	TRBV7-2	TGTGCCAGCAGCCCAGAGGCGGGCTTGACCCAGTACTTC	CASSPEAGLTQYF
TRBJ2-7	TRBD1	.	TRBV29-1	TGCAGCGCCCGATCCGGGACAGAACTTCTCTCCTACGAGCAGTACTTC	CSARSGTELLSYEQYF
TRBJ2-1	.	many	TRBV5-1	TGCGCCAGCAGCTTGGCGATGGATGAGCAGTTCTTC	CASSLAMDEQFF
TRBJ2-7	.	many	TRBV2	TGTGCCAGCAAACGGGACTACGAGCAGTACTTC	CASKRDYEQYF
TRBJ2-3	.	many	TRBV21-1	TGTGCCACCGCGGACCAAAATAGCACAGATACGCAGTATTTT	CATADQNSTDTQYF
TRBJ2-1	TRBD2	many	TRBV7-2	TGTGCCAGCAGCGCAGCGGGAGCCCCGGCCTCCTACAATGAGCAGTTCTTC	CASSAAGAPASYNEQFF
TRBJ2-6	.	many	TRBV14	TGTGCCAGCAGCGCCAGGGGAGCTGGGGCCAACGTCCTGACTTTC	CASSARGAGANVLTF
TRBJ2-1	TRBD1	many	TRBV27	TGTGCCAGCAGTCTTTGGACAGGGGTTGAGCAGTTCTTC	CASSLWTGVEQFF
TRBJ2-7	.	many	TRBV28	TGTGCCAGCAGCTTAAGGGGCTACGAGCAGTACTTC	CASSLRGYEQYF
TRBJ2-3	TRBD1	many	TRBV15	TGTGCCACCAGCAGAGGGGACAGGGGGTTGGGAGATACGCAGTATTTT	CATSRGDRGLGDTQYF
TRBJ2-1	.	many	TRBV12-3/TRBV12-4	TGTGCCAGCAGTGTTTGGGGGGGGCTTGAAGGCAATGAGCAGTTCTTC	CASSVWGGLEGNEQFF
TRBJ2-3	.	many	TRBV7-2	TGTGCCAGCAGCCGCAACAGGGTGGCAGATACGCAGTATTTT	CASSRNRVADTQYF
TRBJ2-5	.	.	TRBV10-3	TGTGCCATCAGCGGCCCAACACAAAAGACCCAGTACTTC	CAISGPTQKTQYF
TRBJ2-3	.	many	TRBV9	TGTGCCAGCAGCGTGTCGTCCCCGAACAGTCGGAGGGCAGATACGCAGTATTTT	CASSVSSPNSRRADTQYF
TRBJ1-4	.	.	TRBV5-1	TGCGCCAGCAGCCGAGACGGGAGGGATGAAAAACTGTTTTTT	CASSRDGRDEKLFF
TRBJ2-1	.	many	TRBV5-1	TGCGCCAGCAGCTTACTTAGCGGCAATGAGCAGTTCTTC	CASSLLSGNEQFF
TRBJ2-3	TRBD1	many	TRBV7-9	TGTGCCAGCAGCCCTCGGGGGACAGGGGGCACAGATACGCAGTATTTT	CASSPRGTGGTDTQYF
TRBJ1-2	.	many	TRBV5-6	TGTGCCAGCAGCTTGGACTGGACGCTTAACTATGGCTACACCTTC	CASSLDWTLNYGYTF
TRBJ2-5	.	many	TRBV5-1	TGCGCCAGCAGCTTATCCGGGGACCCGGTCCAAGAGACCCAGTACTTC	CASSLSGDPVQETQYF
TRBJ1-6	.	many	TRBV5-1	TGCGCCAGCAGCTTTTACACGGGCAAGGAATCACCCCTCCACTTT	CASSFYTGKESPLHF
TRBJ1-1	.	many	TRBV28	TGTGCCAGCAGTTTAAGAACTGAAGCTTTCTTT	CASSLRTEAFF
TRBJ2-7	.	few	TRBV18	TGTGCCAGCTCACCACGGGGGAACTCCTACGAGCAGTACTTC	CASSPRGNSYEQYF
TRBJ2-1	.	many	TRBV6-2/TRBV6-3	TGTGCCAGCAGTTGGGGGGGCGGTGGGTATGAGCAGTTCTTC	CASSWGGGGYEQFF